This is a list of T cell receptor beta chains from one sample in a study of T cell repertoires in cytomegalovirus infection. TCRdb analysed the reads with MiXCR anew, one entry per CDR3 protein. The table shows 300,000 or so distinct CDR3 sequences, with 20% to 30% occurring only once. The source material was PBMCs. The receptors here all came from a human donor in good health (CMV status not recorded). Some clones in this sample may be carry-over from other donors' samples. Each CDR3 is given with its conserved first and last residue. The D gene is left open where the match is weak. Part of the rows lack a size; the others show once, few, many or a class for expanded clones.

d_call	j_call	v_call	clone_size	cdr3_aa	cdr3_nt
NA	TRBJ2-3	TRBV7-2	many	CASSSQGGDTQYF	TGTGCCAGCAGCTCGCAGGGGGGGGATACGCAGTATTTT
NA	TRBJ2-5	TRBV28	few	CASSLQGETQYF	TGTGCCAGCAGTTTACAGGGGGAGACCCAGTACTTC
NA	TRBJ1-5	TRBV12-3/TRBV12-4	NA	CASSTQGNSNQPQHF	TGTGCCAGCAGTACCCAGGGGAATAGCAATCAGCCCCAGCATTTT
NA	TRBJ1-5	TRBV25-1	NA	CASSGWGRAQHF	TGTGCCAGCAGTGGCTGGGGGCGGGCCCAGCATTTT
TRBD1	TRBJ2-5	TRBV7-2	many	CASSPRQGYFGTQYF	TGTGCCAGCAGCCCTCGACAGGGGTATTTTGGGACCCAGTACTTC
TRBD2	TRBJ2-2	TRBV28	few	CASSLGFLSRETGELFF	TGTGCCAGCAGTTTAGGATTTCTCTCGCGGGAGACCGGGGAGCTGTTTTTT
NA	TRBJ2-3	TRBV5-1	NA	CASSLDWGYTDTQYF	TGCGCCAGCAGCTTGGATTGGGGGTATACAGATACGCAGTATTTT
NA	TRBJ2-3	TRBV28	NA	CASSGSGGTDTQYF	TGTGCCAGCAGCGGGAGTGGGGGCACAGATACGCAGTATTTT
TRBD1	TRBJ2-6	TRBV10-3	NA	CAIRETGVGANVLTF	TGTGCCATCAGGGAAACAGGGGTCGGGGCCAACGTCCTGACTTTC
NA	TRBJ1-6	TRBV11-2	few	CASSLDSSPLHF	TGTGCCAGCAGCTTAGATAGTTCACCCCTCCACTTT
TRBD1	TRBJ2-1	TRBV5-6	NA	CASSSTGAAYNEQFF	TGTGCCAGCAGCTCGACAGGGGCCGCCTACAATGAGCAGTTCTTC
NA	TRBJ2-3	TRBV7-2	NA	CASILADYTQYF	TGTGCCAGCATCTTAGCTGATTATACGCAGTATTTT
NA	TRBJ1-2	TRBV28	NA	CASSLSGGLRGYTF	TGTGCCAGCAGTTTATCGGGGGGGCTGCGTGGCTACACCTTC
NA	TRBJ2-2	TRBV7-9	few	CASSLLGDPNTGELFF	TGTGCCAGCAGCTTACTCGGCGACCCGAACACCGGGGAGCTGTTTTTT
TRBD1	TRBJ2-5	TRBV5-1	NA	CASERGQGAHETQYF	TGCGCCAGCGAAAGAGGACAGGGGGCGCATGAGACCCAGTACTTC
NA	TRBJ2-6	TRBV12-3/TRBV12-4	many	CASTDLSGANVLTF	TGTGCCAGCACCGACCTCTCTGGGGCCAACGTCCTGACTTTC